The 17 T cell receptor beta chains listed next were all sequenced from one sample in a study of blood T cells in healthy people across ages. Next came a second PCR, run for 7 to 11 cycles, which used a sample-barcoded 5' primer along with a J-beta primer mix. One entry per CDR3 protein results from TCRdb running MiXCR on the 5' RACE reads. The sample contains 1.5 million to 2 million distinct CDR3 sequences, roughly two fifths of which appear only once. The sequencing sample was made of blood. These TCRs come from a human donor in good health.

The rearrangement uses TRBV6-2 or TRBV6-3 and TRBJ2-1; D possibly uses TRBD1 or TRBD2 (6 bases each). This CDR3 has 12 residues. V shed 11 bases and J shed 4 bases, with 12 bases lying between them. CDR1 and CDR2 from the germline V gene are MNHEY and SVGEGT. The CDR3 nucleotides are TGTGCCTGCGGGACACCTTACAATGAGCAGTTCTTC. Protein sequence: CACGTPYNEQFF.

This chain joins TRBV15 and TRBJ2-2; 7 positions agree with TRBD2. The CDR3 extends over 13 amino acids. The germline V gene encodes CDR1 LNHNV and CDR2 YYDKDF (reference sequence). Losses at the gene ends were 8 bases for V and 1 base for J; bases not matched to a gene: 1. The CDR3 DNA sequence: TGTGCCACCGAGCGGGGGAACACCGGGGAGCTGTTTTTT. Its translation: CATERGNTGELFF.

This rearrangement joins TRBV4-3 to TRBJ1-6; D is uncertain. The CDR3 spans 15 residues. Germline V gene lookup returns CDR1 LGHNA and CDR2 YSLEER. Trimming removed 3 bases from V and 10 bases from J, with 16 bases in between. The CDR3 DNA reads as TGCGCCAGCAGCCACCGGGATCCCAATCGGTCACCCCTCCACTTT. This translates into CASSHRDPNRSPLHF.

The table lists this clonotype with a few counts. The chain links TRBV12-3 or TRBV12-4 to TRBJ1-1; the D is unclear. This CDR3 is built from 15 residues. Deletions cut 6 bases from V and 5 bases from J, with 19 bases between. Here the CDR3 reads CASSQSQTPWTEAFF. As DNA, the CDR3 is TGTGCCAGCAGCCAATCACAGACCCCTTGGACTGAAGCTTTCTTT.

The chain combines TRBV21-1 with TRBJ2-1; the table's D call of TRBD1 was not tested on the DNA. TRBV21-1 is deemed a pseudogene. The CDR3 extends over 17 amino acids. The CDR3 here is CASSKRSEDRAYNEQFF. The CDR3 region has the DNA TGTGCCAGCAGCAAAAGGTCGGAGGACAGGGCCTACAATGAGCAGTTCTTC.

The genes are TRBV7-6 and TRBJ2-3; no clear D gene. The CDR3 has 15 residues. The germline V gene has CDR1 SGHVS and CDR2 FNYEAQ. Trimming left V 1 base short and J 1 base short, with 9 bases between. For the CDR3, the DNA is TGTGCCAGCAGCTTAGGCCCCCTACGCACAGATACGCAGTATTTT. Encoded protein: CASSLGPLRTDTQYF.

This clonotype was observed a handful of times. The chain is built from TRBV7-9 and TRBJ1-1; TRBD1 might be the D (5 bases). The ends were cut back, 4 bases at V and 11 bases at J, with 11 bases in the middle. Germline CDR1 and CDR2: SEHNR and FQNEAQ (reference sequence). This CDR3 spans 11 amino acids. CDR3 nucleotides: TGTGCCAGCAGCTCAGGGAATTGGGCTTTCTTT. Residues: CASSSGNWAFF.

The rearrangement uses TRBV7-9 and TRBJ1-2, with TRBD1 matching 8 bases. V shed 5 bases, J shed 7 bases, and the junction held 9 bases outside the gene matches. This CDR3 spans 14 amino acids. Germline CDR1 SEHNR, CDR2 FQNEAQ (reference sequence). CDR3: CASSGGTGGRGYTF. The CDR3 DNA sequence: TGTGCCAGCAGCGGCGGGACAGGCGGTCGTGGCTACACCTTC.

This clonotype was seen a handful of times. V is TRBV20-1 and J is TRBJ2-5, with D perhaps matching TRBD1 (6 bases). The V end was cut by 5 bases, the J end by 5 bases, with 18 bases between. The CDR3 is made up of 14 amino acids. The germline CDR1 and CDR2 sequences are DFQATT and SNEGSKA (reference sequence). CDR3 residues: CSAPTQGGWETQYF. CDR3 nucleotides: TGCAGTGCTCCGACACAGGGTGGGTGGGAGACCCAGTACTTC.

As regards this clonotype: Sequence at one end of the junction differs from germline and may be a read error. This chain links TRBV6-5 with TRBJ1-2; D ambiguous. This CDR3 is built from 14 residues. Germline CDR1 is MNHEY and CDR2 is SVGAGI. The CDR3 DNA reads TGTGCCAGCAGTTACGGGTACTATAACTATGGCTACGCCTTC. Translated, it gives CASSYGYYNYGYAF.

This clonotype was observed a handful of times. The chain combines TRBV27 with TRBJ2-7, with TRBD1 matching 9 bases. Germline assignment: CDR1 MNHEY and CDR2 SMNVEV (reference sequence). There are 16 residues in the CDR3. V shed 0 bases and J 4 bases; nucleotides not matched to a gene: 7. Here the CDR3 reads CASSLSSGTGMYEQYF. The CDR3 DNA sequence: TGTGCCAGCAGTTTATCGTCAGGGACAGGGATGTACGAGCAGTACTTC.

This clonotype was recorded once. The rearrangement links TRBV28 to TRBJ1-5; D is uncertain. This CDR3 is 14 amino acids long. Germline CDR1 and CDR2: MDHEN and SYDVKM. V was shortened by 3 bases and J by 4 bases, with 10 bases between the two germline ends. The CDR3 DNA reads TGTGCCAGCAGTTTCTCCAGGATTAATCAGCCCCAGCATTTT. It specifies CASSFSRINQPQHF.

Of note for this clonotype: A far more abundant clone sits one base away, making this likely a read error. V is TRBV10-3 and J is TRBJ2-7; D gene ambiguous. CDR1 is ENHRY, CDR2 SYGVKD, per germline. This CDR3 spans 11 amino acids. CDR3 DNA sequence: TGTGCCACCAGTGGCTCCTACGAGCAGTACTTC. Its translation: CATSGSYEQYF.

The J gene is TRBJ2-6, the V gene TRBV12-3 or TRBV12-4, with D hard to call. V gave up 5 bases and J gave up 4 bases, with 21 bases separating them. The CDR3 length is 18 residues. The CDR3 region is CASSPRAVEYSGANVLTF. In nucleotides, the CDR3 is TGTGCCAGCAGTCCTCGGGCCGTCGAATACTCAGGGGCCAACGTCCTGACTTTC.

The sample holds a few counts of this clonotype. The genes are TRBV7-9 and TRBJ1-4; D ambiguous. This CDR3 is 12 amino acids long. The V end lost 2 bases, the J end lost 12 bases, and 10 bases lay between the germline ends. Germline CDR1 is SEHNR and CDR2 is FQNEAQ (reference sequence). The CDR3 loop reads CASSLLGRELFF. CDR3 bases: TGTGCCAGCAGCTTATTAGGGCGAGAACTGTTTTTT.

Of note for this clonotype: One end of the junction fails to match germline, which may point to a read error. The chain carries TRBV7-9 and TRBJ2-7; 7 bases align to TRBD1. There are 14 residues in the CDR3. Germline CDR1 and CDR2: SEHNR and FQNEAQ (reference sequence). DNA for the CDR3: TGTGCCGGCAGCTTTGACAGGGAGCCCTACGAGCAGTACTTC. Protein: CAGSFDREPYEQYF.

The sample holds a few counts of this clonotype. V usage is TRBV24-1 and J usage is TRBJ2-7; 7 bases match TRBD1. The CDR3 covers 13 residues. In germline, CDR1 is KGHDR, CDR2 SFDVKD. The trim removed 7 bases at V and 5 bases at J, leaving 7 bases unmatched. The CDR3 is CATSRTGQDEQYF. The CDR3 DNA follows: TGTGCCACCAGCCGGACAGGTCAGGACGAGCAGTACTTC.